This T cell receptor beta chain is drawn from a study of early T cells in non-severe SARS-CoV-2 infection (TCRdb year 2021). Broadly, across the study: Because TCR sequencing was done on bulk RNA from unsorted whole blood, the alpha and beta chains could not be paired. Broad study findings and their caveats: VDJdb matching was skewed toward anti-spike CD8 responses and likely underestimated virus-specific expansions, missing private and CD4 specificities.

Set within a cohort of healthcare workers in London, UK, this nested case-control study involved weekly PCR testing of nasopharyngeal swabs along with blood sampling. Healthcare workers were recruited between 23 and 31 March 2020, during the week of the UK lockdown, and were followed weekly for up to about 15 weeks. Libraries were built with 5' RACE. Sequencer: NextSeq 500. To correct for sequencing error and PCR bias, the TCR library protocol tagged individual cDNA molecules with unique molecular identifiers. Sequencing covered both TCR alpha and beta chains, and within each sample the abundances of alpha and beta sequences were tightly co-correlated. Concerning the study's data processing: Decombinator V4 was used to annotate the V gene, J gene and CDR3 of the TCR sequences. Expanded TCRs were defined as changing significantly between any two time points under a Poisson model with p below 0.0001. TCR abundances were normalised to the total number of TCRs sequenced per sample and were expressed as counts per million. VDJdb, accessed 1 November 2021, was searched for CMV, EBV and SARS-CoV-2 annotated TCRs, with TCRs annotated for multiple antigens excluded. TCRdb reworked the public reads: Q25 trimming with fastp, MiXCR clone assembly, productive beta chains retained. Rows with a matching CDR3 protein are joined into one entry that keeps the most common DNA and genes. The V and J calls were not made by the authors but by TCRdb's processing. In all, the sample holds 55,000 to 85,000 distinct CDR3 sequences, and roughly 13% of those were seen once. Jointly, the top ten make up over 12% of the sample.

With regard to this clonotype: Its specific antigen is unknown. Base qualities were left out, and no much larger clone turns up one base away.

Sequenced sample: whole blood. The clonotype comes from an adult who was a healthcare worker with PCR-confirmed SARS-CoV-2 infection or an uninfected control (not recorded which).

The DNA sequence is TGTGCCAGCAGCTTGCCGGGGACTGTCTACGAGCAGTACTTC. This gives the protein CASSLPGTVYEQYF. The sequence is built from TRBV5-4 and TRBJ2-7; tentative D gene TRBD2, with 6 bases matching. V gives up 1 base and J gives up 3 bases, and the segment between their germline ends measures 11 bases. CDR1 SGHNT and CDR2 YYREEE were looked up in the germline V gene (reference sequence). Reading from cysteine to phenylalanine, the CDR3 counts 14 amino acids. Only the CDR3 region is kept as DNA, spanning 42 bases read in frame from base 1.